Included here is one T cell receptor (beta chain) sequence, with context. The trim removed 4 bases at V and 0 bases at J, leaving 6 bases unmatched. The CDR3 runs to 16 residues. The data stem from a study of blood T cell repertoires in COVID-19. The overall study: T cells, B-cell-depleted T cells, or PBMCs supplied cDNA or gDNA.

Sequenced by immunoSEQ multiplex PCR; TCRdb stores in-frame clones only, minus some. The sample has roughly 81,000 clones; more than 85% are singletons. This receptor was identified in a man aged 35 to 55 with acute or convalescent COVID-19. The rearrangement joins TRBV23-1 to TRBJ1-3, with 7 bases aligning to TRBD1. TRBV23-1 is classed as an ORF, of uncertain function. The specimen sequenced was peripheral blood. CDR3 in amino acids: CASSLQRQGSGNTIYF. CDR3 nucleotide sequence: TGCGCCAGCAGTCTCCAGAGACAGGGCTCTGGAAACACCATATATTTT.